This TCR beta chain was captured by sequencing in a study of T cell responses to AZD1222 COVID-19 vaccine. Findings of the study overall: Targeting of unmutated variant regions was reportedly seen in nearly half of spike-specific TCRs. Two doses of AZD1222 preceded a rise in Spike-specific TCR breadth and depth. Donors, mostly white British, included more females; clonal diversity was possibly underestimated.

Generated by immunoSEQ multiplex PCR, the TCRdb table keeps only in-frame clones and is missing some. The sample has under 150,000 clones; about 88% are singletons. Germline V gene lookup returns CDR1 LNHNV and CDR2 YYDKDF (reference sequence). The CDR3 is 13 amino acids. V gave up 2 bases and J gave up 7 bases, with 11 bases separating them. As for this clone: Its antigen is not identified.

Sequencing used peripheral blood, obtained 28 days after the second AZD1222 dose. The rearrangement uses TRBV15 and TRBJ1-1; maybe TRBD1 (5 bases). The receptor's source is an adult who received the AZD1222 COVID-19 vaccine. The CDR3 spells CATSRPRDGEAFF. CDR3 nucleotide sequence: TGTGCCACCAGCAGACCCCGGGACGGTGAAGCTTTCTTT.